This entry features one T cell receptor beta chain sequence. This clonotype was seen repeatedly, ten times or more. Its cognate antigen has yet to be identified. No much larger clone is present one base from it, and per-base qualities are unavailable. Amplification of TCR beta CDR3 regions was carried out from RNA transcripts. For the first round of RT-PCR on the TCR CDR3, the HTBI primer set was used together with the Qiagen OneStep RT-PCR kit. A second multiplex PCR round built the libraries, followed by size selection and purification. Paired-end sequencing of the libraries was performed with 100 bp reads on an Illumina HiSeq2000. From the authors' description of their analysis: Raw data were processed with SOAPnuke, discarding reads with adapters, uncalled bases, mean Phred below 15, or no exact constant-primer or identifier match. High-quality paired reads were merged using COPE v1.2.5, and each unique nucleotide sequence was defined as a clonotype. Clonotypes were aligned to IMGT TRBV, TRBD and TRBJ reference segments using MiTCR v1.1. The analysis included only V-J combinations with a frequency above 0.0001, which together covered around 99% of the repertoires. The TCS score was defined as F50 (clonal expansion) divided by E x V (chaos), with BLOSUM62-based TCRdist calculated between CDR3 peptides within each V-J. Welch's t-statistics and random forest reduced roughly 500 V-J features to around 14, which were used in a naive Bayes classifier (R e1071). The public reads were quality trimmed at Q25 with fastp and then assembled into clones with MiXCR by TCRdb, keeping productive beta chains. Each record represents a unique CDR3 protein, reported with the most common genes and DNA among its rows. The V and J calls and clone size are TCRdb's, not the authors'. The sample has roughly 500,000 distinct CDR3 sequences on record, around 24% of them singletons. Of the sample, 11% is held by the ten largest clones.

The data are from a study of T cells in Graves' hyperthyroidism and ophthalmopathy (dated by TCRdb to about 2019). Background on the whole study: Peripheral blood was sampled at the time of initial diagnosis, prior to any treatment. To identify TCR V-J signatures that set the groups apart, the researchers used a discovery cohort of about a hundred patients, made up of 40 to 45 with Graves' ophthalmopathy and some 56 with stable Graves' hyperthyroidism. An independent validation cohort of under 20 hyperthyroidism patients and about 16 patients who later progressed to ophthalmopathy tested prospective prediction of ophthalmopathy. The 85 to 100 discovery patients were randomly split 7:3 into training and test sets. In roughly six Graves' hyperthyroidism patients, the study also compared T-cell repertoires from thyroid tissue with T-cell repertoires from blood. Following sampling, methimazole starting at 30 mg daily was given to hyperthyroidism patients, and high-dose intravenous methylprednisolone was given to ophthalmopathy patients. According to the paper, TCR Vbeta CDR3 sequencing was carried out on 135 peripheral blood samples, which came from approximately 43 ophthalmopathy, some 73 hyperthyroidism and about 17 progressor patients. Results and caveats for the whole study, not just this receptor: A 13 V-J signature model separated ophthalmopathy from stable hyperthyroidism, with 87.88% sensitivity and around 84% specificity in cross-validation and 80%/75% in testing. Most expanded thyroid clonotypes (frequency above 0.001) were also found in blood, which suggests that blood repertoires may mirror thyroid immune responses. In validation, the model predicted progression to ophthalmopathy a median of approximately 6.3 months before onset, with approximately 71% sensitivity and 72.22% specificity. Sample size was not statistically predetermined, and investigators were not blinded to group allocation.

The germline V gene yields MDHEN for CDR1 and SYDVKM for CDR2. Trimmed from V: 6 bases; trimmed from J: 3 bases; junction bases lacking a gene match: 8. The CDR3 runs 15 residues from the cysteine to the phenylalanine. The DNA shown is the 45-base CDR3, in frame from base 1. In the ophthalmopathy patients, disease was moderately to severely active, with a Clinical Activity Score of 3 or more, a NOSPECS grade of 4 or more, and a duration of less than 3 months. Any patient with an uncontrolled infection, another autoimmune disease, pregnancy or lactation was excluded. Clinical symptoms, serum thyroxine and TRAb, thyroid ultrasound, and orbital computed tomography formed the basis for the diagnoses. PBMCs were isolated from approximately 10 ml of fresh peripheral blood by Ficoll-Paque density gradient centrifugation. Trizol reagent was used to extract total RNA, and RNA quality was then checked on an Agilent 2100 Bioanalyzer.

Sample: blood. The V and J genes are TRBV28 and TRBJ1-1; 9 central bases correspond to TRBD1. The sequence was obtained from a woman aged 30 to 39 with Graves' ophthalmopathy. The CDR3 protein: CASSTFTGGYTEAFF. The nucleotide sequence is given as TGTGCCAGCAGCACCTTTACAGGGGGCTACACTGAAGCTTTCTTT.